This TCR beta chain was recovered during a study of response to subunit inactivated influenza vaccine. General study findings and limits: There was a suggestion from the authors that each seasonal influenza vaccination recruits few new T cells.

This clonotype was picked up a small number of times. Antigen unknown. TCRdb itself ran the RT-PCR reads through MiXCR, one entry per CDR3 protein. Here the sample spans about half a million distinct CDR3 sequences, approximately 11% being singletons. CDR1 ENHRY and CDR2 SYGVKD come from the germline V gene. The CDR3 has 15 residues. V shed 0 bases, J shed 7 bases, and the junction held 5 bases outside the gene matches. The sequence was obtained from a man aged 50 to 59 who received an inactivated influenza vaccine. The sample was PBMCs from blood, taken 35 to 45 days after vaccination. V and J are TRBV10-3 and TRBJ2-1; 8 nucleotides match TRBD2. Here the CDR3 reads CAISESGRGANEQFF. Written as DNA, the CDR3 is TGTGCCATCAGTGAGTCCGGGCGGGGGGCGAATGAGCAGTTCTTC.